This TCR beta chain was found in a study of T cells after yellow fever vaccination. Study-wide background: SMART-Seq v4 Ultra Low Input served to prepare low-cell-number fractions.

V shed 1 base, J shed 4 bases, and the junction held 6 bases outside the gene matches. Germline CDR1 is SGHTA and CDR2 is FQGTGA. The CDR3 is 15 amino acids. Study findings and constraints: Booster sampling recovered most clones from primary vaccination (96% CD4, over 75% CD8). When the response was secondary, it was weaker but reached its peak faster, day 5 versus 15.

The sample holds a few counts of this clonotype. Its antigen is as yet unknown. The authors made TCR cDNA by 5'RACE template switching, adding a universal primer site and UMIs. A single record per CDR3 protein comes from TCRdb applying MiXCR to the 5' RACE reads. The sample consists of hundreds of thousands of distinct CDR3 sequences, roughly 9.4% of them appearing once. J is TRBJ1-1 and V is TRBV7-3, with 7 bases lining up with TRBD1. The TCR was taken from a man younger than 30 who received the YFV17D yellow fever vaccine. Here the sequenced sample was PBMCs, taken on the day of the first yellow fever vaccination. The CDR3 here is CASSLIVGQPTEAFF. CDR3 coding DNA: TGTGCCAGCAGCTTAATAGTGGGACAGCCCACTGAAGCTTTCTTT.